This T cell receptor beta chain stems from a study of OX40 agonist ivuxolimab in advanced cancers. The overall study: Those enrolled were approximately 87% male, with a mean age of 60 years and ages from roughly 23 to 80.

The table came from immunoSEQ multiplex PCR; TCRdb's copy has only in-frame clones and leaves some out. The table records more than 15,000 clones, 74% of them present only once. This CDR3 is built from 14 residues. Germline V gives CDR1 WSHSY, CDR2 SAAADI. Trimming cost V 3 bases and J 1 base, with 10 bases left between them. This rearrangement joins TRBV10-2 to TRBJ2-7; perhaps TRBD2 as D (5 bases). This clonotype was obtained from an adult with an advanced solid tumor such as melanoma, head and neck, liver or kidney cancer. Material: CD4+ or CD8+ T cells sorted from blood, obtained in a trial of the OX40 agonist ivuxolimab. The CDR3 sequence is CASSDEGFSYEQYF. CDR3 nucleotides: TGCGCCAGCAGTGACGAGGGATTTTCCTACGAGCAGTACTTC.